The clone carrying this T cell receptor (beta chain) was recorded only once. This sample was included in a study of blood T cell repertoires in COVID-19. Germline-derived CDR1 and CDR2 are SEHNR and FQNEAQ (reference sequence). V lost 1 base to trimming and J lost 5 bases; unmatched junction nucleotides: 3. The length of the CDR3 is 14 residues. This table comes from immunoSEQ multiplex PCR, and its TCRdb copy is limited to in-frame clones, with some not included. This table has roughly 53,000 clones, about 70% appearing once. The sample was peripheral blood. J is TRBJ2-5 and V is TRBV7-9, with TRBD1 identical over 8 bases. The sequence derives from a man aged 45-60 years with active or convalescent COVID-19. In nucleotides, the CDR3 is TGTGCCAGCAGCTTAGTCGCAGGGGGCGAGACCCAGTACTTC. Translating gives CASSLVAGGETQYF.